This T cell receptor beta chain was sequenced during a study of blood T cell repertoires in COVID-19. Background on the study: Some COVID-19 samples were acute and others convalescent; all came from the United States, Italy and Spain. Sample material is recorded as cDNA or gDNA derived from T cells, B-cell-depleted T cells, or PBMCs.

The V gene end was trimmed by 0 bases and the J gene end by 0 bases; junction bases not matched to a gene: 10. The CDR3 loop spans 19 amino acids. Germline-derived CDR1 and CDR2 are SGHRS and YFSETQ. Per the authors' pipeline: Nucleated cell number was recorded as an estimate derived from reference gene primer amplification. The protocol was immunoSEQ multiplex PCR, while the TCRdb copy is restricted to in-frame clones and leaves out a portion. That table gives V, J and clone size, and the DNA gave D and trimming. The data show about 240,000 clones, around 86% seen once. The chain links TRBV5-1 to TRBJ2-1; 9 positions agree with TRBD2. The origin of this receptor is a woman between 70 and 85 years old with active or convalescent COVID-19. Sequenced input: peripheral blood. The CDR3 sequence: CASSLELGLAGNSYNEQFF. The CDR3 region has the DNA TGCGCCAGCAGCTTGGAGTTAGGGCTAGCGGGAAACTCCTACAATGAGCAGTTCTTC.